This is a list of T cell receptor beta chains from one sample in a study of T cell repertoires in cytomegalovirus infection. For these TCRs, the target antigens are not known. TCRdb called the reads again in MiXCR, with one record for every CDR3 protein. This table holds roughly 730,000 distinct CDR3 sequences, around 30% found once. The material was cultured PBMCs, obtained from culture after CMV antigen stimulation. The receptors derive from a human donor in good health (CMV status not recorded). Some clones in this sample may be carry-over from other donors' samples. Each CDR3 is given with its conserved first and last residue. The order of the fields is V gene, clone size, D gene, J gene, CDR3 DNA, CDR3 protein. A D gene is named only where the DNA matches it firmly. Clone size is given for some rows only: seen once, a few or many times, or a class if the clone is expanded.

TRBV19	.	.	TRBJ1-5	TGTGCCAGTAGCTTTATAAGGGAGGGCAATCAGCCCCAGCATTTT	CASSFIREGNQPQHF
TRBV20-1	.	TRBD2	TRBJ2-3	TGCAGTGCTCCTCGGGGGGGAACAGATACGCAGTATTTT	CSAPRGGTDTQYF
TRBV20-1	.	.	TRBJ2-2	TGCAGTGCTAGAGGGTTCCTAGACGGGGTCGGGGAGCTGTTTTTT	CSARGFLDGVGELFF
TRBV7-9	.	.	TRBJ2-1	TGTGCCAGCAGCTTAGCCCGGGCAGGCCCCTACAATGAGCAGTTCTTC	CASSLARAGPYNEQFF
TRBV7-6	.	.	TRBJ2-5	TGTGTCAGCAGCTTAGAAACAGGGTGGGAGACCCAGTACTTC	CVSSLETGWETQYF
TRBV7-2	few	TRBD2	TRBJ2-3	TGTGCCAGCAGCTTAGGGGGCGGGAGCGGGGTCACAGATACGCAGTATTTT	CASSLGGGSGVTDTQYF
TRBV2	few	.	TRBJ2-2	TGTGCCAGCAGTGTAAGGCTTAGCACCGGGGAGCTGTTTTTT	CASSVRLSTGELFF
TRBV2	few	.	TRBJ2-3	TGTGCCAGCAGTGAAGCGCCAGTGGGAGGCCAGGTTGGGGATACGCAGTATTTT	CASSEAPVGGQVGDTQYF
TRBV19	once	.	TRBJ2-7	TGTGCCAGTAGTATTTCCCTGAGCTCCTACGAGCAGTACTTC	CASSISLSSYEQYF
TRBV24-1	.	.	TRBJ1-2	TGTGCCACCAGTGATCGGGGATATGGCTACACCTTC	CATSDRGYGYTF
TRBV4-1	few	TRBD1	TRBJ2-7	TGCGCCAGCAGCCAAGATGGGACAGGGGGGTACTACGAGCAGTACTTC	CASSQDGTGGYYEQYF
TRBV12-3/TRBV12-4	.	.	TRBJ2-2	TGTGCCAGCAACAACGGGTGGGACACCGGGGAGCTGTTTTTT	CASNNGWDTGELFF
TRBV19	.	.	TRBJ2-2	TGTGCCAGTAGTATAGCAGAGACAGTCCTCGCGAACACCGGGGAGCTGTTTTTT	CASSIAETVLANTGELFF
TRBV10-3	.	TRBD1	TRBJ1-6	TGTGCCATCAGTGACGGGACAGGGCAGAATTCACCCCTCCACTTT	CAISDGTGQNSPLHF
TRBV7-2	.	.	TRBJ2-3	TGTGCCAGCAGCTTATCCTGGGCGGATACGCAGTATTTT	CASSLSWADTQYF
TRBV7-9	.	.	TRBJ2-1	TGTGCCAGCTTTGGGGGGGCCGAATACAATGAGCAGTTCTTC	CASFGGAEYNEQFF
TRBV12-3/TRBV12-4	.	.	TRBJ2-7	TGTGCCAGCAGTGCAGCCGGGCTCCTCCGTTCCTACGAGCAGTACTTC	CASSAAGLLRSYEQYF
TRBV12-3/TRBV12-4	.	.	TRBJ2-5	TGTGCCAGCAGTTTTAATTTTGACGGGACCCAGTACTTC	CASSFNFDGTQYF
TRBV20-1	.	.	TRBJ1-5	TGCAGTGCTAGCAGGGGTAGTTCGAGCAATCAGCCCCAGCATTTT	CSASRGSSSNQPQHF
TRBV7-2	few	.	TRBJ2-1	TGTGCCAGCAAGGCGAGAATAGGGGGCAATGAGCAGTTCTTC	CASKARIGGNEQFF
TRBV6-1	.	TRBD1	TRBJ2-3	TGTGCCAGCAGGGACAGGGATCAACTAACGGATACGCAGTATTTT	CASRDRDQLTDTQYF
TRBV11-2	few	TRBD2	TRBJ2-5	TGTGCCAGCAGCCCCGGGATAGCGGGGGGGCTAGGAGAGACCCAGTACTTC	CASSPGIAGGLGETQYF
TRBV15	.	.	TRBJ1-1	TGTGCCACCAGCAGAGATCGTGGAGGGAACACTGAAGCTTTCTTT	CATSRDRGGNTEAFF
TRBV29-1	few	.	TRBJ2-1	TGCAGCGCCGGGGGACAGAACAATGAGCAGTTCTTC	CSAGGQNNEQFF
TRBV12-3/TRBV12-4	.	.	TRBJ1-1	TGTGCCAGCAGTTGGCGGGAGGAGGGCCCTGAAGCTTTCTTT	CASSWREEGPEAFF
TRBV7-2	.	TRBD2	TRBJ2-1	TGTGCCAGCAGCTTAGCCGGGGGGACCGGCTCCTACAATGAGCAGTTCTTC	CASSLAGGTGSYNEQFF
TRBV11-3	.	TRBD1	TRBJ2-4	TGTGCCAGCAGTCTAATGGGACAGAAGGAAAACATTCAGTACTTC	CASSLMGQKENIQYF